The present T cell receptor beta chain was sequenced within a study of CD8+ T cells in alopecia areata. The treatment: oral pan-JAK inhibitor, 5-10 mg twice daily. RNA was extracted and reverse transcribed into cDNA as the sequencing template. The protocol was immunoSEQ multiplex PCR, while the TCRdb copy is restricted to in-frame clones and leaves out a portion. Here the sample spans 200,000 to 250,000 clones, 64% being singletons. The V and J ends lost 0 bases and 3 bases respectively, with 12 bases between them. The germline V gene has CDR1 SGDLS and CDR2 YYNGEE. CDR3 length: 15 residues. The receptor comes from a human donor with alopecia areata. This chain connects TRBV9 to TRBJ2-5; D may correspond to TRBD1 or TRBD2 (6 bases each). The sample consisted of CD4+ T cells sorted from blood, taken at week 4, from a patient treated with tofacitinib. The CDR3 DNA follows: TGTGCCAGCAGCGTAGGGGACGGGGGCGAAGAGACCCAGTACTTC. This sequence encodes CASSVGDGGEETQYF.